Listed below are T cell receptor beta chains from one sample, sequenced in a study of blood T cells in healthy people across ages. TCRdb ran MiXCR on the 5' RACE reads and lists one entry per CDR3 protein. In the table there are over a million distinct CDR3 sequences, under 45% of which are singletons. Sequencing was done on a sample of blood. These receptors all come from an older woman in good health. Both conserved end residues are part of each CDR3. Clone sizes are given selectively: once, few, many, or a class where the clone is expanded.

TRBJ1-2 | TRBV27 | . | CASKTGGEYGYTF
TRBJ2-3 | TRBV20-1 | many | CSAPGLYLSTDTQYF
TRBJ1-5 | TRBV7-9 | . | CASSLGTGQSQHF
TRBJ2-5 | TRBV5-5 | . | CASSSSPVFETQYF
TRBJ2-7 | TRBV10-1 | . | CASSANVGYEQYF
TRBJ1-4 | TRBV7-2 | . | CASRRTSATNEKLFF
TRBJ2-5 | TRBV10-3 | few | CAISELAGGETQYF
TRBJ2-2 | TRBV9 | . | CASRRSLASGVGENTGELFF
TRBJ2-7 | TRBV9 | . | CASSVGGGGTPEQYF
TRBJ1-2 | TRBV18 | . | CASSPQLTGTGSRAYGYTF
TRBJ2-5 | TRBV12-3/TRBV12-4 | . | CASSLGGRLWEQYF
TRBJ2-7 | TRBV24-1 | . | CATSDSGTANYEQYF
TRBJ2-1 | TRBV3-1 | few | CASSQDRLSYNEQFF
TRBJ2-1 | TRBV27 | few | CASSPTSLTEQFF
. | TRBV5-1 | . | CASAEDSPYEQYF
TRBJ2-7 | TRBV6-6 | . | CASRIGSTYEQYF
TRBJ2-4 | TRBV20-1 | . | CSARMGLIQYF
TRBJ2-7 | TRBV4-1 | . | CASSQGAGRYEQYF
TRBJ2-3 | TRBV29-1 | few | CSVGETGSKDTQYF
TRBJ2-5 | TRBV2 | few | CASRGTGSGTQYF
TRBJ2-1 | TRBV7-2 | . | CASSLSAWEQFF
TRBJ1-6 | TRBV7-9 | . | CASSLHGNSPLHF
TRBJ2-6 | TRBV9 | . | CASSVALRFGSGANVLTF
TRBJ2-1 | TRBV20-1 | few | CSAREAGAGGPHEQFF
TRBJ2-1 | TRBV24-1 | few | CATSESGVFDHYNEQFF
TRBJ2-1 | TRBV10-2 | once | CASSERLLAGHEQFF
TRBJ2-7 | TRBV2 | . | CASTRDRGFYEQYF
TRBJ2-3 | TRBV6-5 | once | CASSYGSGTSGTDTQYF
TRBJ2-5 | TRBV21-1 | few | CASSYRTGPSGETQYF